Below, 13 T cell receptor beta chains from the same sample are listed, as sequenced in a study of T-cell reconstitution after alpha-beta-depleted transplantation in children (TCRdb year 2016). Library construction relied on PCR. The run used an Illumina HiSeq 2500. TCR library preparation used molecular barcoding, with unique molecular identifiers applied to normalize quantification of the TCRbeta repertoire. TCRdb reprocessing: public reads trimmed at Q25 with fastp, clones called with MiXCR, in-frame beta chains kept. Each CDR3 protein appears once, grouped with its most common genes and DNA. In all, the sample holds over 300,000 distinct CDR3 sequences, and 10% of those were seen once. The ten most abundant clones make up 2.4% of the sample. The sample consisted of PBMCs from the stem cell graft donor, taken from the stem cell graft. The receptors were gathered from a human donor who donated a stem cell graft to a child with acute lymphoblastic leukemia.

This clonotype has at least ten counts. CDR3 in DNA: TGTGCCAGCAGTGAGGGGGAGACCCAGTACTTC. It translates to CASSEGETQYF. This chain links TRBV12-3 or TRBV12-4 with TRBJ2-5, with D perhaps matching TRBD1 or TRBD2 (5 bases each). This CDR3 comprises 11 residues. Trimming stripped 5 bases from V and 5 bases from J, with 6 bases between.

As to this clonotype: Compared with germline, one end of the junction differs, possibly owing to a read error. This rearrangement joins TRBV18 to TRBJ1-1; D not resolved. The germline V gene has CDR1 KGHSH and CDR2 LQKENI. This CDR3 comprises 11 residues. The CDR3 nucleotides are TGTGCCAGCTCATCCAACAGTGAAGCTTTCTTT. It yields the protein CASSSNSEAFF.

This chain connects TRBV12-3 or TRBV12-4 to TRBJ1-1; D possibly corresponds to TRBD1 (6 bases). This CDR3 is 12 amino acids long. V was cut by 6 bases and J by 8 bases, with 13 bases left in between. The CDR3 reads CASSPEGGEAFF. CDR3 bases: TGTGCCAGCAGCCCAGAGGGGGGGGAAGCTTTCTTT.

The CDR3 sequence: CASSPLGEGNEQFF. The CDR3 region has the DNA TGCGCCAGCAGCCCCCTCGGGGAGGGTAATGAGCAGTTCTTC. The gene calls are TRBV5-1 and TRBJ2-1; 7 nucleotides agree with TRBD2. The CDR3 has 14 residues. Losses at the gene ends were 4 bases for V and 7 bases for J; bases not matched to a gene: 8. Germline V gene sequence: CDR1 SGHRS, CDR2 YFSETQ.

V usage is TRBV7-9 and J usage is TRBJ1-4; D is uncertain. CDR1 is SEHNR, CDR2 FQNEAQ, per germline (reference sequence). This CDR3 contains 15 residues. Trimming removed 3 bases from V and 3 bases from J, with 11 bases in between. CDR3 nucleotide sequence: TGTGCCAGCAGCTTTGGGTTGGCGTCTAATGAAAAACTGTTTTTT. Translating it yields CASSFGLASNEKLFF. Variable domain in full (rest from reference TRBV7-9 and TRBJ1-4): DTGVSQNPRHKITKRGQNVTFRCDPISEHNRLYWYRQTLGQGPEFLTYFQNEAQLEKSRLLSDRFSAERPKGSFSTLEIQRTEQGDSAMYLCASSFGLASNEKLFFGSGTQLSVL.

The chain employs TRBV9 and TRBJ2-7, with D possibly matching TRBD2 (6 bases). V was pared by 1 base and J by 1 base, with 9 bases between. From germline, CDR1 is SGDLS and CDR2 YYNGEE. The length of the CDR3 is 14 residues. CDR3 in DNA: TGTGCCAGCAGCGTATTGGCGGGGTCCTACGAGCAGTACTTC. It translates to CASSVLAGSYEQYF.

The chain's CDR3 is CASSLEGTSYEQYF. The CDR3 nucleotides are TGCGCCAGCAGCTTGGAGGGGACATCCTACGAGCAGTACTTC. This chain connects TRBV5-1 to TRBJ2-7; possibly TRBD1 for D (6 bases). The CDR3 covers 14 residues. CDR1 is SGHRS, CDR2 YFSETQ, per germline. V gave up 0 bases and J gave up 1 base, with 8 bases separating them.

The chain employs TRBV12-3 or TRBV12-4 and TRBJ2-1; no clear D gene. V was shortened by 6 bases and J by 9 bases, with 18 bases between the two germline ends. The CDR3 totals 14 residues. CDR3 in DNA: TGTGCCAGCAGCAAGTTTGCCCCCGGAGTTGAGCAGTTCTTC. The encoded protein is CASSKFAPGVEQFF.

CDR3 in DNA: TGCGCCAGCAGCCAAGAGGGGCTAGCGGGAGCGGAGCAGTACTTC. It encodes CASSQEGLAGAEQYF. V usage is TRBV4-3 and J usage is TRBJ2-7; 10 bases fit TRBD2. This CDR3 region has 15 residues. Germline CDR1 is LGHNA and CDR2 is YSLEER. Germline trimming cut 0 bases from V and 7 bases from J; bases unmatched to any gene: 6.

As regards this clonotype: A much bigger clone sits one base away, suggesting this may be a read error. This sequence joins TRBV5-4 and TRBJ2-7, with 7 bases fitting TRBD1. Looked up from germline, CDR1 is SGHNT and CDR2 is YYREEE (reference sequence). This CDR3 region has 12 residues. V dropped 1 base and J dropped 7; count of bases not matched to a gene: 2. The CDR3 DNA reads TGTGCCAGCAGCTTGAGGGGGCGGGAGCAGTACTTC. Its protein product is CASSLRGREQYF.

This clonotype was observed a handful of times. V and J are TRBV2 and TRBJ2-2; possibly TRBD1 for D (6 bases). V was trimmed by 5 bases and J by 1 base, leaving 23 bases between them. The CDR3 loop spans 19 amino acids. Germline CDR1 reads SNHLY; CDR2 reads FYNNEI. Here the CDR3 reads CASSKKGVWAAENTGELFF. The CDR3 DNA is TGTGCCAGCAGTAAGAAGGGGGTCTGGGCAGCGGAGAACACCGGGGAGCTGTTTTTT.

This clonotype has a handful of counts. The J gene is TRBJ1-2, the V gene TRBV5-6; 7 bases are shared with TRBD1. The V segment lost 4 bases and the J segment 4 bases; nucleotides outside the gene matches: 10. This CDR3 contains 15 residues. Germline lookup yields CDR1 SGHDT and CDR2 YYEEEE. The CDR3, as DNA: TGTGCCAGCAGCCCGAGGGACAGACTTTCCTATGGCTACACCTTC. Translated, it gives CASSPRDRLSYGYTF. Drawing the rest from reference TRBV5-6 and TRBJ1-2, the complete variable domain is DAGVTQSPTHLIKTRGQQVTLRCSPKSGHDTVSWYQQALGQGPQFIFQYYEEEERQRGNFPDRFSGHQFPNYSSELNVNALLLGDSALYLCASSPRDRLSYGYTFGSGTRLTVV.

This clonotype has a handful of counts. V gene TRBV7-2 combines with J gene TRBJ2-1; no clear D. The CDR3 has 13 amino acids. The V and J ends lost 3 bases and 2 bases respectively, with 5 bases between them. Germline V gives CDR1 SGHTA, CDR2 FQGNSA. CDR3 sequence: CASSLETYNEQFF. In nucleotides, the CDR3 is TGTGCCAGCAGCTTGGAGACCTACAATGAGCAGTTCTTC.